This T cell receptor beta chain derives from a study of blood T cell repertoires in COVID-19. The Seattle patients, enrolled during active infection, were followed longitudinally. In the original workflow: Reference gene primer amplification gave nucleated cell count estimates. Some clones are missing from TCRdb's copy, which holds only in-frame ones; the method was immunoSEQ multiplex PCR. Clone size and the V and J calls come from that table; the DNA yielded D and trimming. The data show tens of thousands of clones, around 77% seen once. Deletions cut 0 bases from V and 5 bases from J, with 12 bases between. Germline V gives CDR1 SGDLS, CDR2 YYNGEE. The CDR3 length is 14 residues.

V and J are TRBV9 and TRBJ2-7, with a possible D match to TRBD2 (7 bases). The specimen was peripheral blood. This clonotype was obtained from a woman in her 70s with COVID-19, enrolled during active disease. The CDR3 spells CASSVGGGGNEQYF. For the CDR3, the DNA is TGTGCCAGCAGCGTAGGAGGGGGGGGGAACGAGCAGTACTTC.